This T cell receptor beta chain came from a study of OX40 agonist ivuxolimab in advanced cancers. Study context: Patients received ivuxolimab, an intravenous treatment, every 2 weeks at 0.01 to 10 mg/kg. Aged 23 to 79 with a mean of 60 years, they were roughly 83% male.

Findings and limits, study-wide: Blood T cells, both CD4+ and CD8+, expanded clonally by week 6 at 0.1 to 3.0 mg/kg.

Of note for this clone: Antigen unknown.

The CDR3 contains 12 residues. The germline CDR1 and CDR2 sequences are KGHSH and LQKENI. Trimming took 6 bases from V and 6 from J, leaving 11 bases between them. Data came from immunoSEQ multiplex PCR; TCRdb stores just in-frame clones and leaves some out. The sample holds 70,000 to 75,000 clones, roughly 82% seen once. The TCR comes from an adult with an advanced solid tumor such as melanoma, head and neck, liver or kidney cancer. The source was CD4+ or CD8+ T cells sorted from blood, collected in a trial of the OX40 agonist ivuxolimab. The rearrangement links TRBV18 to TRBJ1-1; no reliable D call. Here the CDR3 reads CASSMTRAEAFF. The CDR3 bases are TGTGCCAGCTCCATGACCCGGGCTGAAGCTTTCTTT.